This T cell receptor (beta chain) is from a study of cytomegalovirus exposure and HLA in healthy donors. The protocol was immunoSEQ multiplex PCR, while the TCRdb copy is restricted to in-frame clones and leaves out a portion. The sample comprises 92,000 or so clones, around 96% of which are singletons, and roughly 0.8% rests with the top ten. CDR1 and CDR2 from the germline V gene are SQVTM and ANQGSEA. V dropped 4 bases and J dropped 3 bases, with 12 bases sitting between them. The CDR3 loop spans 13 amino acids. The sequenced sample consisted of PBMCs. The sequence derives from a man aged 18 to 29 in good health and CMV-seronegative. This chain connects TRBV29-1 to TRBJ2-5, with D possibly TRBD1 on 6 matching bases. CDR3 region: CSVVGGGEETQYF. The CDR3 DNA reads TGCAGCGTTGTTGGGGGCGGAGAAGAGACCCAGTACTTC. The whole variable domain, filled in from reference TRBV29-1 and TRBJ2-5, reads SAVISQKPSRDICQRGTSLTIQCQVDSQVTMMFWYRQQPGQSLTLIATANQGSEATYESGFVIDKFPISRPNLTFSTLTVSNMSPEDSSIYLCSVVGGGEETQYFGPGTRLLVL.